This T cell receptor beta chain was recorded in a study of cytomegalovirus exposure and HLA in healthy donors. Whole-study context: Roughly 85 million unique TCRs from HLA-typed donors made up an early data release. Findings of the study overall: There were 150 to 200 TCR beta chains listed as cytomegalovirus-associated. A later analysis by the authors found several of the most significant clusters apparently linked to common viral pathogens. TCR beta V- and J-gene trimming, according to a later analysis, was linked to a missense DCLRE1C variant.

The PCR used 60 Vbeta and 13 Jbeta primers. The repertoire was sequenced with immunoSEQ multiplex PCR; TCRdb's copy has only in-frame clones and lacks some. The table lists 99,000 or so clones, over 80% of them singletons. With respect to this clone: The antigen remains undetermined.

Per germline, CDR1 SGHDT and CDR2 YYEEEE. The CDR3 is made up of 16 amino acids. V lost 2 bases to trimming and J lost 5 bases, with 17 bases between them. The sample comprised PBMCs. This receptor was obtained from a man aged 30 to 39 in good health and CMV-seropositive. The genes are TRBV5-6 and TRBJ2-1; maybe TRBD2 (5 bases). The CDR3 loop is CASSLRERGVDNEQFF. Here the CDR3 DNA reads TGTGCCAGCAGCTTAAGGGAGAGAGGCGTTGACAATGAGCAGTTCTTC.